These T cell receptor beta chains were read from a single sample in a study of a mutant IDH1 vaccine in newly diagnosed glioma. This table comes from immunoSEQ multiplex PCR, and its TCRdb copy is limited to in-frame clones, with some not included. The sample consists of some 60,000 clones, 80% of them appearing once. Which antigens these TCRs recognize remains unknown. Source: PBMCs, taken from a glioma patient whose treatment included an IDH1 peptide vaccine. These receptors were obtained from a man aged 50 to 59 with glioma. Both conserved end residues are part of each CDR3. The D gene is left open where the match is weak. Clone size is stated in some rows and not others, as once, few, many or a class when expanded.

.,TRBJ1-2,.,TRBV9,TGTGCCAGCAGCGAAGGACCCAGAGGTTATGGCTACACCTTC,CASSEGPRGYGYTF
.,TRBJ1-3,.,TRBV28,TGTGCCAGCAGCGGGGGCTTGGGAGAGCTCGCTGGAAACACCATATATTTT,CASSGGLGELAGNTIYF
.,TRBJ1-2,.,TRBV15,TGTGCCACCAGCAGAGAATGGGGATCAAGCGGGGGTCGGTTGAAGGGCTACACCTTC,CATSREWGSSGGRLKGYTF
.,TRBJ2-2,once,TRBV19,TGTGCCAGTAGTTTGACAGGAACGAACACCGGGGAGCTGTTTTTT,CASSLTGTNTGELFF
TRBD1,TRBJ2-7,.,TRBV7-2,TGTGCCAGCAGCCCCGGGACAGGGGATTACGAGCAGTACTTC,CASSPGTGDYEQYF
TRBD1,TRBJ2-1,.,TRBV18,TGTGCCAGCTCACCACCGGGACAGGGGAACAATGAGCAGTTCTTC,CASSPPGQGNNEQFF
.,TRBJ2-2,.,TRBV7-9,TGTGCCAGCAGCTTGGGTACAGGGATTAACACCGGGGAGCTGTTTTTT,CASSLGTGINTGELFF
TRBD1,TRBJ1-2,.,TRBV20-1,TGCAGTGCCACAGGGGAGGTTGGCTACACCTTC,CSATGEVGYTF
.,TRBJ1-1,once,TRBV6-5,TGTGCCAGCAGTAGCGCAGCTTTTTCGAACACTGAAGCTTTCTTT,CASSSAAFSNTEAFF
.,TRBJ2-7,.,TRBV7-6,TGTGCCAGCAGCTTATTAGACAACTACGAGCAGTACTTC,CASSLLDNYEQYF
.,TRBJ1-4,once,TRBV19,TGTGCCAGTAGTATGGGTCGGGGCGGTGAAAAACTGTTTTTT,CASSMGRGGEKLFF
.,TRBJ2-5,.,TRBV11-3,TGTGCCAGCAGTTACCGGAGAGAGTACTTC,CASSYRREYF
TRBD1,TRBJ1-5,.,TRBV28,TGTGCCAGCAGTTTGGGGACAGGGACCCAGCCCCAGCATTTT,CASSLGTGTQPQHF
TRBD1,TRBJ2-7,.,TRBV19,TGTGCCAGTAGTCCCGGGACAGGGTCCTACGAGCAGTACTTC,CASSPGTGSYEQYF
TRBD2,TRBJ2-1,.,TRBV5-1,TGCGCCAGCAGCTTCGCTAGCGGGATAAATGAGCAGTTCTTC,CASSFASGINEQFF
TRBD1,TRBJ2-1,.,TRBV10-3,TGTGCCATCAGTGGGGACAGGGGGAGAAATGAGCAGTTCTTC,CAISGDRGRNEQFF
TRBD2,TRBJ2-3,.,TRBV10-3,TGTGCCACCAAGACTGGACTAGCGGATCGGACAGATACGCAGTATTTT,CATKTGLADRTDTQYF
TRBD2,TRBJ2-7,.,TRBV9,TGTGCCAGCAGCCCAGGACTAGCGGGAGCAGGTGAGCAGTACTTC,CASSPGLAGAGEQYF
.,TRBJ1-1,.,TRBV7-9,TGTGCCAGCAGCGCCGGTCTTAGGGCTGAAGCTTTCTTT,CASSAGLRAEAFF
.,TRBJ2-7,.,TRBV27,TGTGCCAGCAGTTTAGCTACGGGACGGAGAACCTACGAGCAGTACTTC,CASSLATGRRTYEQYF
.,TRBJ2-3,.,TRBV25-1,TGTGCCAGGCGTTATCACACAGATACGCAGTATTTT,CARRYHTDTQYF
TRBD1,TRBJ2-7,.,TRBV27,TGTGCCAGCAGTTTCTTACCCCCCACCCGGGACAGGGCTCTCTACGAGCAGTACTTC,CASSFLPPTRDRALYEQYF
TRBD1,TRBJ1-2,.,TRBV6-6,TGTGCCAGCTCGTCAGGGGGCAATGGCTACACCTTC,CASSSGGNGYTF
TRBD1,TRBJ2-7,.,TRBV5-1,TGCGCCAGCAGCACGACAGGGGGCGTATACGAGCAGTACTTC,CASSTTGGVYEQYF
.,TRBJ1-2,.,TRBV11-2,TGTGCCAGCAGCTTAGTCGCAGGGGCTAACTATGGCTACACCTTC,CASSLVAGANYGYTF
TRBD2,TRBJ2-2,.,TRBV5-4,TGTGCCAGCAGCTTGCGGGAGGGCACCGGGGAGCTGTTTTTT,CASSLREGTGELFF
.,TRBJ2-3,.,TRBV6-4,TGTGCCAGCAGTGAGACAGGCAGCACAGATACGCAGTATTTT,CASSETGSTDTQYF
TRBD2,TRBJ2-1,.,TRBV2,TGTGCCAGCAAACCCGGGACTAGCGGGGATGAGCAGTTCTTC,CASKPGTSGDEQFF
.,TRBJ2-5,.,TRBV7-2,TGTGCCAGCAGCTTGGGGAGGCAGACCCAGTACTTC,CASSLGRQTQYF
.,TRBJ2-2,.,TRBV4-1,TGCGCCACCTCAAACGGGGTCGAGGTGAGCTTGAACACCGGGGAGCTGTTTTTT,CATSNGVEVSLNTGELFF
TRBD1,TRBJ2-5,.,TRBV4-3,TGCGCCAGCAGCCAAGGAGGGGGCAAAGAGACCCAGTACTTC,CASSQGGGKETQYF
.,TRBJ2-4,.,TRBV7-9,TGTGCCAGCAGCTTAGCCCCAGCACCGAACATTCAGTACTTC,CASSLAPAPNIQYF
TRBD2,TRBJ2-1,.,TRBV5-8,TGTGCCAGCAGCTTGATGTGGGAGGGCCTCAATGAGCAGTTCTTC,CASSLMWEGLNEQFF
.,TRBJ1-5,.,TRBV15,TGTGCCACCAGCAGATTAACCGGGCTTTCTAAAGGGGGCAATCAGCCCCAGCATTTT,CATSRLTGLSKGGNQPQHF
.,TRBJ1-2,.,TRBV7-9,TGTGCCAGCAGCCCCCGGGCTGGGGACTATGGCTACACCTTC,CASSPRAGDYGYTF
.,TRBJ1-5,.,TRBV7-2,TGTGCCAGCAGCTTGGCAGGGCGCCGCAATCAGCCCCAGCATTTT,CASSLAGRRNQPQHF
.,TRBJ2-2,.,TRBV9,TGTGCCAGCAGCGTAGAGGGAACCGAGCTGTTTTTT,CASSVEGTELFF
.,TRBJ1-3,.,TRBV7-2,TGTGCCAGCAGCTTATGGTACGGCTCTGGAAACACCATATATTTT,CASSLWYGSGNTIYF
TRBD1,TRBJ2-2,.,TRBV19,TGTGCCAGTAGTAGGGAGACAGGGGTGAACACCGGGGAGCTGTTTTTT,CASSRETGVNTGELFF
.,TRBJ2-7,few,TRBV20-1,TGCAGTGCAGAGGGGGGGCTTGAGCAGTACTTC,CSAEGGLEQYF
.,TRBJ1-5,.,TRBV11-2,TGTGCCAGCAGCAAGAGTGGGACATCCCTTGGGGCCCAGCATTTT,CASSKSGTSLGAQHF
.,TRBJ1-1,few,TRBV4-3,TGCGCCAGCAGCCAAGATCGGCAGGGCCTGAACACTGAAGCTTTCTTT,CASSQDRQGLNTEAFF
.,TRBJ2-7,.,TRBV5-6,TGTGCCAGCAGCTTGGGATTAGGGGGGCCCGAGCAGTACTTC,CASSLGLGGPEQYF
TRBD1,TRBJ2-5,.,TRBV11-2,TGTGCCAGCAGCCCCAGGACAGGGGGGACCCAGTACTTC,CASSPRTGGTQYF
.,TRBJ1-2,.,TRBV29-1,TGCAGCGTGACCGACAGAACCTATGGCTACACCTTC,CSVTDRTYGYTF
.,TRBJ2-1,.,TRBV11-2,TGTGCCAGCAGCTTAGCTCCGGACAAGTACAATGAGCAGTTCTTC,CASSLAPDKYNEQFF
TRBD2,TRBJ2-5,few,TRBV7-8,TGTGCCAGCAGCTCGACTAGCGGGGGAGGGTTGGAGACCCAGTACTTC,CASSSTSGGGLETQYF
.,TRBJ1-1,.,TRBV10-3,TGTGCCATCAGTGAGCGGGAGAACACTGAAGCTTTCTTT,CAISERENTEAFF
.,TRBJ1-1,.,TRBV7-9,TGTGCCAGCAGCCTGGGGCAGGGGAACACTGAAGCTTTCTTT,CASSLGQGNTEAFF
TRBD1,TRBJ2-2,.,TRBV7-9,TGTGCCAGCAGCTACGACAGGGGATGGGGGGAGCTGTTTTTT,CASSYDRGWGELFF
TRBD2,TRBJ2-1,once,TRBV2,TGTGCCAGCAGTGAACTAGCGGGGGTCGAGCAGTTCTTC,CASSELAGVEQFF
.,TRBJ2-4,.,TRBV19,TGTGCCAGTAGTACAGGGTCCAAAAACATTCAGTACTTC,CASSTGSKNIQYF
.,TRBJ2-2,.,TRBV18,TGTGCCAGCTCACCATCGCCTAGCAAGGGAACCGGGGAGCTGTTTTTT,CASSPSPSKGTGELFF
.,TRBJ1-2,.,TRBV29-1,TGCAGCGTTGTTGGGGGTGGCTACACCTTC,CSVVGGGYTF
.,TRBJ1-4,.,TRBV7-2,TGTGCCAGCAGCGAGAGACAGTCAACTAATGAAAAACTGTTTTTT,CASSERQSTNEKLFF
.,TRBJ2-2,.,TRBV6-5,TGTGCCAGCAGTTTAGTCCCCCAGAACACCGGGGAGCTGTTTTTT,CASSLVPQNTGELFF